Listed below are T cell receptor beta chains from one sample, sequenced in a study of blood T cell repertoires in COVID-19. Sequencing used immunoSEQ multiplex PCR; TCRdb keeps in-frame clones, though not all of them. Here the sample spans 390,000 or so clones, roughly 89% being singletons. The sequencing sample was made of peripheral blood. The source of these receptors is a woman younger than 45 with active or convalescent COVID-19. The CDR3 runs from the conserved cysteine through the conserved F or W. A D gene is named only where the DNA matches it firmly. Not every row has a clone size; where given, it reads once, few, many or a size class.

>NA|TRBJ1-6|TRBV21-1|NA
CASSKQGGKFSSYNSPLHF
TGTGCCAGCAGCAAGCAGGGAGGGAAATTCAGCTCCTATAATTCACCCCTCCACTTT
>NA|TRBJ2-3|TRBV19|NA
CASTVAASVGTQYF
TGTGCCAGTACCGTAGCGGCCTCCGTAGGTACGCAGTATTTT
>once|TRBJ2-7|TRBV2|TRBD2
CASNMGGSGEQYF
TGTGCCAGCAACATGGGGGGGTCGGGCGAGCAGTACTTC
>NA|TRBJ1-5|TRBV6-6|NA
CASSYGQAYSNQPQHF
TGTGCCAGCAGTTACGGCCAGGCATATAGCAATCAGCCCCAGCATTTT
>NA|TRBJ2-7|TRBV27|NA
CASSSLLALYEQYF
TGTGCCAGCAGTTCGCTATTAGCCCTTTACGAGCAGTACTTC
>NA|TRBJ1-5|TRBV5-5|TRBD1
CASSLDGTDYSNQPQHF
TGTGCCAGCAGCTTGGATGGGACAGATTATAGCAATCAGCCCCAGCATTTT
>NA|TRBJ2-7|TRBV7-8|TRBD1
CASSFMTGLDQYEQYF
TGTGCCAGCAGCTTTATGACAGGGCTAGATCAGTACGAGCAGTACTTC
>NA|TRBJ2-7|TRBV27|NA
CASSSGSEQYF
TGTGCCAGCAGTAGCGGTAGCGAGCAGTACTTC
>NA|TRBJ2-5|TRBV20-1|NA
CSATNKETQYF
TGCAGTGCTACTAATAAGGAGACCCAGTACTTC
>NA|TRBJ2-7|TRBV21-1|NA
CASSLGTGGCYEQYF
TGCGCCAGCAGCCTAGGGACAGGGGGCTGCTACGAGCAGTACTTC
>once|TRBJ2-4|TRBV13|NA
CASSLVEVKNIQYF
TGTGCCAGCAGCTTGGTGGAGGTCAAAAACATTCAGTACTTC
>NA|TRBJ2-1|TRBV19|TRBD1
CATLSWRTGGDEQFF
TGTGCCACCCTCAGCTGGAGGACAGGGGGCGATGAGCAGTTCTTC
>NA|TRBJ2-7|TRBV23-1|TRBD2
CASSHTSGGSYEQYF
TGCGCCAGCAGTCATACGAGCGGGGGTTCCTACGAGCAGTACTTC
>NA|TRBJ2-2|TRBV10-3|TRBD2
CAITSGLGDTGELFF
TGTGCCATCACCTCGGGACTAGGGGACACCGGGGAGCTGTTTTTT
>NA|TRBJ2-7|TRBV5-1|TRBD2
CASGAGVGEQYF
TGCGCCAGCGGAGCGGGAGTGGGAGAGCAGTACTTC
>NA|TRBJ2-1|TRBV4-2|TRBD2
CASRGPAGGLIEQFF
TGTGCCAGCCGCGGCCCAGCGGGAGGGTTAATAGAGCAGTTCTTC
>NA|TRBJ2-2|TRBV7-6|TRBD2
CASSLRLQAGSAGELFF
TGTGCCAGCAGCCTACGTTTGCAAGCGGGATCGGCCGGGGAGCTGTTTTTT
>NA|TRBJ2-7|TRBV30|TRBD2
CAWSVFSGRDYEQYF
TGTGCCTGGAGTGTTTTCAGCGGGAGGGATTACGAGCAGTACTTC
>once|TRBJ2-3|TRBV10-3|TRBD2
CAISYGLAGSTDTQYF
TGTGCCATCAGTTATGGACTAGCGGGGAGCACAGATACGCAGTATTTT
>NA|TRBJ1-4|TRBV6-6|NA
CASSTEDSSVGKLFF
TGTGCCAGCAGTACAGAGGACAGCAGCGTTGGAAAACTGTTTTTT
>NA|TRBJ1-5|TRBV15|TRBD1
CATSGRTGKDQPQHF
TGTGCCACCAGCGGCCGGACAGGGAAAGATCAGCCCCAGCATTTT
>NA|TRBJ2-5|TRBV5-1|TRBD1
CASSPGQGPGETQYF
TGCGCCAGCAGCCCCGGACAGGGGCCTGGGGAGACCCAGTACTTC
>NA|TRBJ2-2|TRBV12-1|NA
CASSWDRGPTGELFF
TGTGCCAGCAGCTGGGACAGGGGGCCCACCGGGGAGCTGTTTTTT
>NA|TRBJ2-1|TRBV3-1/TRBV3-2|NA
CASSQATWVRGTYNEQFF
TGTGCCAGCAGCCAAGCCACCTGGGTCAGGGGCACCTACAATGAGCAGTTCTTC
>NA|TRBJ1-4|TRBV19|NA
CASSIGHAATNEKLFF
TGTGCCAGTAGTATAGGCCACGCAGCAACTAATGAAAAACTGTTTTTT
>NA|TRBJ1-2|TRBV19|TRBD1
CASSFTTGANYGYTF
TGTGCCAGTAGTTTTACGACAGGGGCCAACTATGGCTACACCTTC
>NA|TRBJ2-1|TRBV29-1|TRBD2
CTFNQRGESYNEQFF
TGCACCTTTAACCAGCGGGGGGAGTCCTACAATGAGCAGTTCTTC
>NA|TRBJ1-1|TRBV4-1|NA
CASSQGGRETEAFF
TGCGCCAGCAGCCAAGGAGGGCGAGAAACTGAAGCTTTCTTT
>NA|TRBJ2-7|TRBV6-1|NA
CASSEPGPYEQYF
TGTGCCAGCAGTGAACCAGGGCCCTACGAGCAGTACTTC
>NA|TRBJ2-1|TRBV3-1/TRBV3-2|NA
CASSQGGSGSYNEQFF
TGTGCCAGCAGCCAAGGAGGGAGCGGCTCCTACAATGAGCAGTTCTTC
>NA|TRBJ2-1|TRBV10-1|TRBD2
CASSELGLAGVVPWRFF
TGCGCCAGCAGTGAGTTGGGGTTAGCGGGAGTCGTACCCTGGCGGTTCTTC
>NA|TRBJ2-1|TRBV7-2|NA
CASSLARGAGNEQFF
TGTGCCAGCAGCTTAGCGCGAGGGGCGGGGAATGAGCAGTTCTTC
>NA|TRBJ2-7|TRBV5-4|TRBD2
CASSSGTSGSYEQYF
TGTGCCAGCAGCTCTGGGACTAGCGGATCCTACGAGCAGTACTTC
>once|TRBJ1-2|TRBV2|TRBD1
CASSDRGPADVYGYTF
TGTGCCAGCTCGGACAGGGGGCCTGCTGACGTCTATGGCTACACCTTC
>NA|TRBJ2-7|TRBV6-5|TRBD1
CASRGTTGERHEQYF
TGTGCCAGCAGGGGAACGACAGGGGAAAGGCACGAGCAGTACTTC
>NA|TRBJ1-6|TRBV19|NA
CASSQATGYNSPLHF
TGTGCCAGTAGTCAAGCCACGGGCTATAATTCACCCCTCCACTTT
>NA|TRBJ2-1|TRBV4-1|TRBD2
CASSQGAGGAYNEQFF
TGCGCCAGCAGCCAAGGAGCGGGAGGTGCCTACAATGAGCAGTTCTTC
>few|TRBJ2-2|TRBV25-1|TRBD2
CASSAETSDTGELFF
TGTGCCAGCAGTGCCGAGACTAGCGACACCGGGGAGCTGTTTTTT
>NA|TRBJ2-2|TRBV6-2/TRBV6-3|NA
CASSYSLKVGAKNTGELFF
TGTGCCAGCAGTTACTCGCTAAAAGTGGGCGCCAAGAACACCGGGGAGCTGTTTTTT
>NA|TRBJ1-5|TRBV3-1/TRBV3-2|TRBD1
CASSQNGQGSNQPQHF
TGTGCCAGCAGCCAAAACGGACAGGGAAGCAATCAGCCCCAGCATTTT
>NA|TRBJ2-3|TRBV5-8|NA
CASSLTDTQYF
TGTGCCAGCAGCCTAACAGATACGCAGTATTTT
>few|TRBJ1-1|TRBV5-1|TRBD1
CASSPKYRGRNTEAFF
TGCGCCAGCAGTCCCAAATACAGGGGGCGGAACACTGAAGCTTTCTTT
>once|TRBJ2-2|TRBV11-2|TRBD2
CASSFGSSGGRGELFF
TGTGCCAGCAGCTTTGGATCTAGCGGGGGTCGCGGGGAGCTGTTTTTT
>NA|TRBJ2-2|TRBV7-9|TRBD2
CASSELAGDPGELFF
TGTGCCAGCAGCGAACTAGCGGGAGATCCCGGGGAGCTGTTTTTT
>once|TRBJ2-3|TRBV11-2|NA
CASSPRSSSTDTQYF
TGTGCCAGCAGCCCCCGTTCCTCTAGCACAGATACGCAGTATTTT
>NA|TRBJ1-2|TRBV2|NA
CASTEGPNYGYTF
TGTGCCAGCACGGAGGGACCTAACTATGGCTACACCTTC
>NA|TRBJ1-2|TRBV3-1/TRBV3-2|TRBD1
CASSQRTGDGYTF
TGTGCCAGCAGCCAGAGGACAGGGGATGGCTACACCTTC
>NA|TRBJ2-1|TRBV12-5|NA
CASGLVRGSDRLGSYNEQFF
TGTGCTAGTGGTTTGGTACGGGGATCTGACCGTCTTGGCTCCTACAATGAGCAGTTCTTC
>NA|TRBJ2-1|TRBV10-3|TRBD2
CATMISGSYNEQFF
TGTGCCACCATGATTAGCGGGTCGTACAATGAGCAGTTCTTC
>once|TRBJ1-1|TRBV7-8|TRBD1
CASSLVRTGGTEAFF
TGTGCCAGCAGCTTAGTCAGGACAGGGGGCACTGAAGCTTTCTTT
>NA|TRBJ2-7|TRBV27|NA
CASSLAGSYEQYF
TGTGCCAGCAGTTTAGCAGGCAGCTACGAGCAGTACTTC
>NA|TRBJ2-2|TRBV4-1|TRBD1
CASSEDRVDTGELFF
TGCGCCAGCAGCGAAGACAGGGTGGACACCGGGGAGCTGTTTTTT
>NA|TRBJ2-7|TRBV18|TRBD2
CASSPPSGGFSYEQYF
TGTGCCAGCTCACCCCCGAGCGGGGGTTTTTCCTACGAGCAGTACTTC
>NA|TRBJ2-3|TRBV3-1/TRBV3-2|NA
CASSQFTTDTQYF
TGTGCCAGCAGCCAATTTACTACAGATACGCAGTATTTT
>NA|TRBJ2-1|TRBV14|TRBD2
CASSQEGRRAGVRYNEQFF
TGTGCCAGCAGCCAAGAAGGTAGAAGAGCGGGAGTTAGGTACAATGAGCAGTTCTTC
>NA|TRBJ1-2|TRBV28|NA
CASSLSSARTVGYTF
TGTGCCAGCAGTTTATCCAGCGCTCGGACAGTTGGCTACACCTTC
>NA|TRBJ1-6|TRBV27|TRBD1
CASSIQGGNSPLHF
TGTGCCAGCAGTATACAGGGGGGGAATTCACCCCTCCACTTT